This T cell receptor (beta chain) came from a study of T cells after yellow fever vaccination. This clonotype has at least ten counts. TCRdb reprocessed the 5' RACE reads with MiXCR, giving one entry per CDR3 protein. The table shows 300,000 or so distinct CDR3 sequences, with about 6.6% occurring only once. The material was PBMCs, obtained around 45 days after the first yellow fever vaccination. The TCR sequence derives from a man aged 18 to 35 who received the YFV17D yellow fever vaccine.

CDR3 region: CSARPRAGRGPNQPQHF. The CDR3, as DNA: TGCAGTGCTAGGCCCCGGGCGGGCCGAGGCCCCAATCAGCCCCAGCATTTT. The chain links TRBV20-1 to TRBJ1-5; no definite D call. CDR1 is DFQATT and CDR2 is SNEGSKA in the germline V gene (reference sequence). The CDR3 runs to 17 residues. Trimming left V 3 bases short and J 3 bases short, with 21 bases between.